This T cell receptor beta chain was identified during a study of blood T cell repertoires in COVID-19. Study-level information: Donors in the United States, Italy and Spain gave samples during acute or convalescent COVID-19. PBMCs, B-cell-depleted T cells, or T cells were the source of the cDNA or gDNA that made up the material.

Methods used by the authors: Reference gene primer amplification in the assay estimated nucleated cell counts. Some clones are missing from TCRdb's copy, which holds only in-frame ones; the method was immunoSEQ multiplex PCR. D and trimming come from the DNA, and the V and J calls and clone size come from that table. The sample comprises 120,000 to 150,000 clones, about four fifths of which are singletons, and under 9.5% rests with the top ten. The length of the CDR3 is 12 residues. Germline V CDR1 and CDR2: SQVTM, ANQGSEA. The sequencing sample was made of peripheral blood. The origin of this receptor is a woman of 80 years or more in a cohort sampled during active or convalescent COVID-19. This chain uses TRBV29-1 with TRBJ2-5; 8 positions match TRBD1. The CDR3 region has the DNA TGCAGTGGATGGTACAGGGGGGAGACCCAGTACTTC. Translating gives CSGWYRGETQYF.